The 20 T cell receptor beta chains below all came from one sample that was sequenced in a study of CD8+ T cells in alopecia areata. RNA extraction and reverse transcription yielded cDNA as sequencing template. Profiled with immunoSEQ multiplex PCR; TCRdb holds only in-frame clones, not every one. The sample includes 90,000 to 130,000 clones, none of them occurring once. The sample was lesional skin. Every receptor here comes from a C3H/HeJ mouse with alopecia areata. The strain's MHC: H2-k.

On this clone itself: Germline and genes: mouse. The observed sequence ends 4 residues before the CDR3 terminus, with the missing tail filled in from the germline J gene. The chain combines TRBV1 with TRBJ2-3, with a tentative D call TRBD2 (6 bases). This CDR3 contains 17 residues. V was trimmed by 0 bases and J by 0 bases, leaving 13 bases between them. Germline CDR1 is NSQYPW and CDR2 is LRSPGD (reference sequence). The CDR3 here is CTCSADEGLPSAETLYF. The part of the CDR3 DNA that was read is TGCACCTGCAGTGCAGATGAGGGACTTCCTAGTGCAGAA.

Concerning this clone: Translating the DNA gives a protein that differs from the TCRdb entry at residue 10; the protein shown here is that DNA translation. Germline and genes here are mouse. The read ends 3 residues early relative to the CDR3; the germline J gene fills the gap. The chain has TRBV1 and TRBJ1-3, with TRBD1 as a possible D gene (6 bases). This CDR3 region has 13 residues. The germline V gene encodes CDR1 NSQYPW and CDR2 LRSPGD (reference sequence). The covered CDR3 bases are TGCACCTGCAGGAGGGAACAGGGTGAATCG. The encoded protein is CTCRREQGES. In full, the CDR3 is CTCRREQGESLYF.

This clone turned up a few times. The genes and germline here are from mouse. The read terminates 4 residues before the CDR3 end, so the remaining end is supplied by the germline J gene. J is TRBJ2-7 and V is TRBV1; 9 bases fit TRBD1. CDR3 size: 12 residues. Germline-derived CDR1 and CDR2 are NSQYPW and LRSPGD (reference sequence). The CDR3 sequence: CTCRQGADEQYF. The CDR3 bases that were read are TGCACCTGCAGACAGGGGGCGGAT.

This clone was found many times. Gene names refer to mouse genes. The read finishes 4 residues shy of the CDR3 end, and the germline J gene is used to complete it. This chain uses TRBV13-3 with TRBJ2-5; the match to TRBD1 covers 9 bases. There are 15 residues in the CDR3. CDR1 and CDR2 (germline): NNHDY, SYVADS. V trimming: 3 bases; J trimming: 2 bases; junction bases outside the gene matches: 4. The sequenced part of the CDR3 DNA is TGTGCCAGCAGTGCGCGACAGGGGGTCCAAGAC. Amino acids: CASSARQGVQD. The full CDR3 protein reads CASSARQGVQDTQYF.

As regards this clone: Gene and germline names: mouse. The read is 4 residues too short to cover the CDR3 end, so that end is filled in from the germline J gene. V gene TRBV1 combines with J gene TRBJ1-1; the D gene is possibly TRBD1 (5 bases). The CDR3 runs 14 residues. The germline V gene has CDR1 NSQYPW and CDR2 LRSPGD (reference sequence). The germline V and J ends were trimmed by 3 bases and 1 base, with 9 bases remaining between them. The CDR3 DNA, read in part, is TGCACCTGCAGTGCGAATACAGGGAACACA. Translating gives CTCSANTGNT. The whole CDR3 reads CTCSANTGNTEVFF.

This clone was seen a few times. The genes and germline here are from mouse. With the read ending 4 residues before the CDR3 end, the germline J gene is used to fill in that end. The rearrangement uses TRBV1 and TRBJ2-5; 10 bases agree with TRBD2. Germline lookup yields CDR1 NSQYPW and CDR2 LRSPGD (reference sequence). This CDR3 is 17 amino acids long. V lost 0 bases, J lost 1 base, and 4 bases stayed unmatched. CDR3 DNA (partial): TGCACCTGCAGTGCAGACTGGGGGGGCGGAGACCAAGAC. Translating it yields CTCSADWGGGDQD. The whole CDR3 reads CTCSADWGGGDQDTQYF.

In this sample, this clone turned up a few times. This may come from a read error, since a much larger clone is one base off. The germline and genes are mouse ones. Read data end 4 residues before the CDR3 end; the end is taken from the germline J gene. The rearrangement uses TRBV5 and TRBJ2-1, with 11 bases that match TRBD1. The CDR3 is 15 amino acids. Germline V gene sequence: CDR1 LGHNA, CDR2 YNLKQL (reference sequence). The V and J ends lost 4 bases and 3 bases, in that order; junction bases with no gene match: 2. The part of the CDR3 DNA that was read is TGTGCCAGCAGCCCCGGGACAGGGGGCTATGCT. Residues: CASSPGTGGYA. The full CDR3 is CASSPGTGGYAEQFF.

Regarding this clone: Genes and germline come from the mouse. The CDR3 end is not reached by the read, which stops 4 residues before it; the germline J gene fills it in. J is TRBJ2-1 and V is TRBV1; a possible D gene is TRBD2 (6 bases). CDR3 size: 15 residues. Trimming took off 3 bases at V and 3 bases at J, with 12 bases between the two ends. Germline CDR1 NSQYPW, CDR2 LRSPGD (reference sequence). CDR3 sequence: CTCSAFGGVYAEQFF. Incomplete CDR3 DNA: TGCACCTGCAGTGCCTTTGGGGGTGTCTATGCT.

Remarks on this clone: The listed genes are named as in mouse. The read ends 4 residues shy of where the CDR3 ends; the end is completed using the germline J gene. The V gene is TRBV16, the J gene TRBJ2-5; 8 bases are a match to TRBD2. The CDR3 is 15 amino acids. V gave up 4 bases and J gave up 0 bases; unmatched junction bases: 3. Germline CDR1 reads SGHSA; CDR2 reads FRNQAP. The covered CDR3 bases are TGTGCAAGCAGCTCGGGACTGGATAACCAAGAC. Its protein is CASSSGLDNQD. The whole CDR3 is CASSSGLDNQDTQYF.

Comments on this clone: The gene symbols are mouse symbols. The sequenced fragment ends 4 residues before the CDR3 boundary, so the rest is inferred from the germline J gene. The chain couples TRBV1 to TRBJ2-2; D not resolved. There are 16 residues in the CDR3. Between the trimmed V and J ends, which lost 0 bases and 2 bases, there was a span of 10 bases. Germline CDR1 NSQYPW, CDR2 LRSPGD (reference sequence). CDR3 in amino acids: CTCSADQTPNTGQLYF. CDR3 DNA (partial): TGCACCTGCAGTGCAGATCAGACTCCTAACACCGGG.

A remark on this clone: Gene names denote mouse genes. The read halts 4 residues ahead of the CDR3 end, with the missing end drawn from the germline J gene. The rearrangement links TRBV1 to TRBJ2-1, with 12 nucleotides matching TRBD2. CDR3 length equals 17 residues. The germline V gene encodes CDR1 NSQYPW and CDR2 LRSPGD (reference sequence). Trimming removed 3 bases from V and 4 bases from J; junction bases left unmatched: 7. Incomplete CDR3 DNA: TGCACCTGCAGTGCCCGGACTGGGGGGGTTGGGTATGCT. Its protein product is CTCSARTGGVGYA. The whole CDR3 region reads CTCSARTGGVGYAEQFF.

Remarks on this clone: All gene names here are mouse names. The DNA ends 4 residues before the CDR3 does, and the rest of the CDR3 is filled in from the germline J gene. Other DNA variants within this sample encode the same CDR3. The chain carries TRBV17 and TRBJ2-7; 10 nucleotides line up with TRBD1. The CDR3 is 15 residues long. Germline values: CDR1 MNHDT, CDR2 YYDKIL. CDR3 DNA, as far as it was read: TGTGCTAGCAGTAGAGGGACAGGGGGGTCGTAT. This encodes CASSRGTGGSY. The entire CDR3 sequence reads CASSRGTGGSYEQYF.

Notes on this clone: Germline and genes: mouse. With the read ending 4 residues before the CDR3 end, the germline J gene is used to fill in that end. The rearrangement joins TRBV13-3 to TRBJ1-1; 7 bases align to TRBD1. This CDR3 comprises 14 residues. J gave up 4 bases and V 7 bases, and 10 bases lay outside the gene matches. The germline gives CDR1 NNHDY, CDR2 SYVADS. CDR3 DNA, as far as it was read: TGTGCCAGCCCACGGGAGACAGGGCGCACA. Amino acids: CASPRETGRT. The whole CDR3 region reads CASPRETGRTEVFF.

With regard to this clone: The genes and germline here are from mouse. The CDR3 is cut off 4 residues early in the read; its end comes from the germline J gene. The V and J genes are TRBV13-1 and TRBJ1-1; D gene uncertain. Germline CDR1 is NSHNY and CDR2 is SYGAGN. V lost 0 bases and J lost 0, with 9 bases in between. The CDR3 is 15 residues long. The CDR3: CASSDAETPNTEVFF. The DNA read from the CDR3 is TGTGCCAGCAGTGATGCTGAGACACCAAACACA.

This clone has only a few counts. Germline and genes here are mouse. The read comes to an end 4 residues before the CDR3 does, leaving the germline J gene to fill in the end. The chain recombines TRBV17 with TRBJ1-4; TRBD1 agrees at 9 bases. Per the germline V gene, CDR1 is MNHDT and CDR2 is YYDKIL. The V gene end was trimmed by 0 bases and the J gene end by 6 bases; junction bases not matched to a gene: 2. The CDR3 is 15 residues long. CDR3 DNA (partial): TGTGCTAGCAGTAGAGATGGGACAGGGCACGAA. Its translation: CASSRDGTGHE. The full CDR3 sequence reads CASSRDGTGHERLFF.

As regards this clone: Here the gene names and germline are mouse. The CDR3 end is not reached by the read, which stops 4 residues before it; the germline J gene fills it in. The J gene is TRBJ2-5, the V gene TRBV16, with 10 bases identical to TRBD1. Germline V gene data show CDR1 as SGHSA and CDR2 as FRNQAP. CDR3 length: 16 residues. CDR3 in amino acids: CASSLDPGQGSDTQYF. The covered CDR3 bases are TGTGCAAGCAGCTTAGATCCGGGACAGGGGTCAGAC.

The table lists this clone with a few counts. TCRdb lists a protein that is different at residue 10 from the translated DNA; the protein given here uses the DNA translation. Germline and genes here are mouse. The read terminates 3 residues ahead of where the CDR3 ends, so the germline J gene completes it. The chain has TRBV19 and TRBJ1-6; 7 bases are shared with TRBD1. TRBJ1-6 is known as an ORF, though its function is uncertain. CDR1 FNHDT and CDR2 SITEND come from the germline V gene (reference sequence). After removal of 4 bases from V and 8 bases from J, the junction contained 3 bases not matched to a gene. This CDR3 has 13 residues. The CDR3 spells CASSPTGDSPLYF. The sequenced CDR3 bases are TGTGCCAGCAGTCCTACAGGGGATTCGCCC.

This clone has only a few counts. Mouse gene names apply. The read is 4 residues too short to cover the CDR3 end, so that end is filled in from the germline J gene. V usage is TRBV13-3 and J usage is TRBJ2-7, with TRBD2 matching 10 bases. In germline, CDR1 is NNHDY, CDR2 SYVADS. The CDR3 is made up of 14 amino acids. The CDR3 region is CASSDTDWGDEQYF. CDR3 DNA (partial): TGTGCCAGCAGTGATACTGACTGGGGGGAT.

This clone was detected a few times. The gene names given are mouse names. The read gets to within 4 residues of the CDR3 end, and the germline J gene fills in the rest. V usage is TRBV13-3 and J usage is TRBJ2-5, with D possibly TRBD1 on 5 matching bases. Germline assignment: CDR1 NNHDY and CDR2 SYVADS. V shed 3 bases and J shed 3 bases, with 8 bases lying between them. The CDR3 is 13 residues long. CDR3 sequence: CASSGDRQDTQYF. The DNA read from the CDR3 is TGTGCCAGCAGTGGCGACAGACAAGAC.

This clone was picked up a small number of times. The gene symbols are mouse symbols. From the germline J gene comes the end of the CDR3, since the read stops 4 residues before it. V is TRBV19 and J is TRBJ2-1; the D gene is possibly TRBD1 (5 bases). Trimming left V 3 bases short and J 6 bases short, with 13 bases between. The length of the CDR3 is 14 residues. Germline CDR1 reads FNHDT; CDR2 reads SITEND (reference sequence). CDR3 DNA (partial): TGTGCCAGCAGTAGCTCAGGGCAGGGTGCT. This encodes CASSSSGQGA. The full-length CDR3 reads as CASSSSGQGAEQFF.